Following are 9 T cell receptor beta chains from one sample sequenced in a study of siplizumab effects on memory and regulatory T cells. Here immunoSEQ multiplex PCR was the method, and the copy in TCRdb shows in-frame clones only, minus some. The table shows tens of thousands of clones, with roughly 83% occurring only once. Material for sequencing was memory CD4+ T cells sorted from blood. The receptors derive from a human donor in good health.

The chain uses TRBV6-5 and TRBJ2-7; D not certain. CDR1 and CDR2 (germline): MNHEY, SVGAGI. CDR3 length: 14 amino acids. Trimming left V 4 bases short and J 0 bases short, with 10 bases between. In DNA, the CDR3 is TGTGCCAGCAGTTCTCCATCAAACTCCTACGAGCAGTACTTC. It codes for CASSSPSNSYEQYF.

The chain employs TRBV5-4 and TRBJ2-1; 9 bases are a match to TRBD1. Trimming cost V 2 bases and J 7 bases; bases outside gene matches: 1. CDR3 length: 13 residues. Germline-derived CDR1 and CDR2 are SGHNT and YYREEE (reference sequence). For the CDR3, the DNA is TGTGCCAGCAGCTTACAGGGGGCAAATGAGCAGTTCTTC. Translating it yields CASSLQGANEQFF.

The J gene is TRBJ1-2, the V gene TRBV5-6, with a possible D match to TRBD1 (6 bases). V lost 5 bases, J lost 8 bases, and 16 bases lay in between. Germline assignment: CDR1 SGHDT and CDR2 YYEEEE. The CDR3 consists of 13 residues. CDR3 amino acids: CASRDGGAWGYTF. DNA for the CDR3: TGTGCCAGCAGGGATGGGGGGGCCTGGGGCTACACCTTC.

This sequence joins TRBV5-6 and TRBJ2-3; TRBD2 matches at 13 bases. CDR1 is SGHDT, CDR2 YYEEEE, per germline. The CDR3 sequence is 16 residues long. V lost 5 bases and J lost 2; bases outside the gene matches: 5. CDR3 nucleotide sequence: TGTGCCAGCAGAAGGACTAGCGGGGGCCTCACAGATACGCAGTATTTT. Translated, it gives CASRRTSGGLTDTQYF.

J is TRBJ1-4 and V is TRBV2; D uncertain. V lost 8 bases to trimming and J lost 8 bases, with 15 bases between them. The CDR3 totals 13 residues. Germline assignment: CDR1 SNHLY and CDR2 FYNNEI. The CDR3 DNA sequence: TGTGCCAGCGGGAGGTACCAAAGCGAAAAACTGTTTTTT. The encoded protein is CASGRYQSEKLFF.

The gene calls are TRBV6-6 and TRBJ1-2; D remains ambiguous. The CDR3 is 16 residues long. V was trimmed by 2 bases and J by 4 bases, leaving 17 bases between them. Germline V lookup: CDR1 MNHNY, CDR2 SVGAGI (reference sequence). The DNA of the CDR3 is TGTGCCAGCAGTTACGGCCAGCGTGCTTCTCCCTATGGCTACACCTTC. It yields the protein CASSYGQRASPYGYTF.

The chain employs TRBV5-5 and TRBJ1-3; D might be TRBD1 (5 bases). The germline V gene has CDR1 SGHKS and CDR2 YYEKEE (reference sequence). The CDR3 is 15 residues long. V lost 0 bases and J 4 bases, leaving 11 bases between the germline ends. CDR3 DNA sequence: TGTGCCAGCAGCTTGGCCATCCGGGGCGGAAACACCATATATTTT. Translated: CASSLAIRGGNTIYF.

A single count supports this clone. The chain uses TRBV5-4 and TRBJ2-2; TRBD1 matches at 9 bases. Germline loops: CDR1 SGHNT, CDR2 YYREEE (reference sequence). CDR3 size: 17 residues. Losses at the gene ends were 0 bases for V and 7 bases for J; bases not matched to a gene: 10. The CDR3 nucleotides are TGTGCCAGCAGCTTGGGTCCGGGACAGGGCATTGGCGGGGAGCTGTTTTTT. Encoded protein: CASSLGPGQGIGGELFF.

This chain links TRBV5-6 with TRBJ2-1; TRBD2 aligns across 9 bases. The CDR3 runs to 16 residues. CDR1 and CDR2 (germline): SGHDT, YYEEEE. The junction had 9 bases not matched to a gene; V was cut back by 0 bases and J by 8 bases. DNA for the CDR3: TGTGCCAGCAGCTTGGCCCCTGGCGGGGGGGCTCATGAGCAGTTCTTC. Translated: CASSLAPGGGAHEQFF. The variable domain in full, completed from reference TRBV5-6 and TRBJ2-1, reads DAGVTQSPTHLIKTRGQQVTLRCSPKSGHDTVSWYQQALGQGPQFIFQYYEEEERQRGNFPDRFSGHQFPNYSSELNVNALLLGDSALYLCASSLAPGGGAHEQFFGPGTRLTVL.